Listed here are 15 T cell receptor beta chains from one sample, sequenced in a study of blood T cell repertoires in COVID-19. Data came from immunoSEQ multiplex PCR; TCRdb stores just in-frame clones and leaves some out. The table records approximately 150,000 clones, 80% of them present only once. Sequenced: PBMCs or T cells enriched from blood (not recorded which). Every receptor here comes from a man in his forties who had recovered from COVID-19.

In its sample, this clone was seen a few times. DNA for the CDR3: TGTGCCAGCAGCTTAGGGACAGGGGATAATTCACCCCTCCACTTT. Residues: CASSLGTGDNSPLHF. This chain connects TRBV7-2 to TRBJ1-6, with 9 positions matching TRBD1. The V segment lost 1 base and the J segment 5 bases; nucleotides outside the gene matches: 0. This CDR3 is 15 amino acids long. In germline, CDR1 is SGHTA, CDR2 FQGNSA.

This clone was recorded once. One end of the junction fails to match germline, which may point to a read error. The CDR3 DNA reads TGTGCCAGCAGTGAAAACTCCTATGGTTACACCTTC. Its protein is CASSENSYGYTF. The gene calls are TRBV6-1 and TRBJ1-2, with unresolved D. Germline V CDR1 and CDR2: MNHNS, SASEGT. The CDR3 spans 12 residues.

The V and J genes are TRBV4-2 and TRBJ1-1; no clear D gene. Germline CDR1 reads LGHNA; CDR2 reads YNFKEQ. The CDR3 runs 12 residues. Trimming left V 7 bases short and J 2 bases short, with 8 bases between. This CDR3 is CASTGGNTEAFF. For the CDR3, the DNA is TGTGCCAGCACAGGAGGTAACACTGAAGCTTTCTTT.

The gene calls are TRBV5-1 and TRBJ1-1; possible D gene TRBD1, 5 bases. The CDR3 has 15 residues. CDR1 is SGHRS, CDR2 YFSETQ, per germline. V lost 0 bases and J 2 bases, leaving 11 bases between the germline ends. DNA for the CDR3: TGCGCCAGCAGCTTGGGCCGGACACTCAACACTGAAGCTTTCTTT. Its translation: CASSLGRTLNTEAFF.

The count of this clone is one. The genes are TRBV21-1 and TRBJ1-2; TRBD1, as called in the table, went unchecked against the DNA. TRBV21-1 is flagged as a pseudogene. The CDR3 totals 14 residues. The DNA for the CDR3 is TGTGCCAGCGAGACAGGGAAGGGGCGCGGCGGCTACACCTTC. Its protein product is CASETGKGRGGYTF.

CDR3 amino acids: CASSRQDTEAFF. CDR3 nucleotides: TGTGCCAGCAGCCGGCAGGACACTGAAGCTTTCTTT. The chain uses TRBV7-2 and TRBJ1-1; D gene ambiguous. Trimming took off 5 bases at V and 3 bases at J, with 7 bases between the two ends. The V gene's germline CDR1 is SGHTA and CDR2 FQGNSA. The CDR3 is 12 amino acids.

This clone was observed a handful of times. This chain joins TRBV7-8 and TRBJ2-3; the D gene is possibly TRBD2 (7 bases). CDR3 size: 16 residues. The germline V gene encodes CDR1 SGHVS and CDR2 FQNEAQ. Trimming pared 5 bases from V and 7 bases from J, leaving 22 bases between. The CDR3 DNA sequence: TGTGCCAGCAGCCCGGGAACGGGGGGCGCCTTGAATACGCAGTATTTT. It encodes CASSPGTGGALNTQYF.

The chain employs TRBV27 and TRBJ1-2; D may be TRBD1 (5 bases). CDR1 MNHEY and CDR2 SMNVEV come from the germline V gene (reference sequence). This CDR3 has 14 amino acids. Trimming cost V 0 bases and J 8 bases, with 13 bases left between them. The CDR3 bases are TGTGCCAGCAGTTTATCATCGGGGGTGAGGGGCTACACCTTC. It is translated as CASSLSSGVRGYTF.

This clone has just one count. The chain joins TRBV9 to TRBJ2-2, with a tentative D call TRBD1 (5 bases). Trimming shortened V by 4 bases and J by 7 bases, and 14 bases separated the two germline ends. Germline V gene sequence: CDR1 SGDLS, CDR2 YYNGEE. The CDR3 has 14 residues. CDR3 region: CASSPRTQHGELFF. The CDR3 coding sequence is TGTGCCAGCAGCCCCCGGACACAGCACGGGGAGCTGTTTTTT.

The chain employs TRBV7-7 and TRBJ1-2; D call uncertain. This CDR3 region has 20 residues. V lost 1 base, J lost 4 bases, and 28 bases lay in between. The germline V gene has CDR1 SSHAT and CDR2 FNYEAQ (reference sequence). The CDR3 protein is CASSLVNSPQVFLHSYGYTF. In DNA form, the CDR3 reads TGTGCCAGCAGCTTAGTTAATTCACCGCAGGTTTTCTTGCATAGCTATGGCTACACCTTC.

The chain links TRBV12-5 to TRBJ2-7, with 8 bases fitting TRBD1. The CDR3 totals 16 residues. Germline V CDR1 and CDR2: LGHNT, FRNRAP. Trimming cost V 0 bases and J 3 bases; bases outside gene matches: 7. The CDR3 region is CASGLVLRTGHYEQYF. In DNA form, the CDR3 reads TGTGCTAGTGGTTTGGTACTTAGGACAGGGCACTACGAGCAGTACTTC.

The rearrangement joins TRBV10-3 to TRBJ1-5, with TRBD1 identical over 7 bases. V lost 10 bases to trimming and J lost 0 bases; unmatched junction nucleotides: 6. The CDR3 spans 14 residues. Germline V lookup: CDR1 ENHRY, CDR2 SYGVKD. CDR3 DNA: TGTGCCACCCAGACAGGGAATAGCAATCAGCCCCAGCATTTT. Translated: CATQTGNSNQPQHF.

This chain connects TRBV10-3 to TRBJ1-1; D is uncertain. The CDR3 loop spans 14 amino acids. The germline V and J ends were trimmed by 4 bases and 4 bases, with 13 bases remaining between them. Germline V gives CDR1 ENHRY, CDR2 SYGVKD. CDR3 sequence reads: CAISAGNKSTEAFF. In DNA form, the CDR3 reads TGTGCCATCAGTGCGGGGAACAAAAGCACTGAAGCTTTCTTT.

This clone was seen more than once but under ten times. V usage is TRBV11-2 and J usage is TRBJ1-2; D is ambiguous. The CDR3 totals 16 residues. The V and J ends lost 4 bases and 6 bases respectively, with 21 bases between them. Germline V gives CDR1 SGHAT, CDR2 FQNNGV. The CDR3 DNA sequence: TGTGCCAGCAGCTGGAACCTTATTCGGGTTTTCGATGGCTACACCTTC. Protein sequence: CASSWNLIRVFDGYTF.

V gene TRBV6-4 combines with J gene TRBJ1-1; the D gene is possibly TRBD1 (6 bases). Trimming left V 7 bases short and J 3 bases short, with 21 bases between. Germline CDR1 is MRHNA and CDR2 is SNTAGT. The CDR3 loop spans 16 amino acids. The CDR3 coding sequence is TGTGCCAGCAAACCCCAGGAAGGGGGAGCAGACACTGAAGCTTTCTTT. Its protein product is CASKPQEGGADTEAFF.